What follows are 31 T cell receptor beta chains derived from one specimen sequenced in a study of CD8+ T cells in alopecia areata. Documented treatment: oral pan-JAK inhibitor, 5-10 mg twice daily. After isolation, RNA underwent reverse transcription to generate cDNA as the sequencing template. Produced via immunoSEQ multiplex PCR; TCRdb's table is partial and in-frame only. Of 80,000 to 100,000 clones listed, around 40% were seen once; the top ten hold roughly 18%. This material consisted of CD8+ T cells sorted from blood, taken at week 24, from a patient treated with tofacitinib. The receptors shown here come from a human donor with alopecia areata.

The chain is built from TRBV11-2 and TRBJ2-3; 10 nucleotides agree with TRBD2. V gave up 4 bases and J gave up 4 bases; unmatched junction bases: 8. Germline V gene sequence: CDR1 SGHAT, CDR2 FQNNGV. The CDR3 is made up of 16 amino acids. This chain's CDR3 is CASSWGASGSSDTQYF. The CDR3 DNA is TGTGCCAGCAGCTGGGGTGCTAGCGGGAGTTCAGATACGCAGTATTTT.

The rearrangement joins TRBV6-5 to TRBJ2-7; D is ambiguous. Germline V lookup: CDR1 MNHEY, CDR2 SVGAGI. This CDR3 has 15 amino acids. V shed 3 bases and J shed 0 bases, with 12 bases lying between them. The CDR3 DNA sequence: TGTGCCAGCAGTTATGTCCGGTCTAACTCCTACGAGCAGTACTTC. Its translation is CASSYVRSNSYEQYF.

Here the CDR3 reads CASRETSGRSEQYF. DNA for the CDR3: TGCGCCAGCAGGGAGACTAGCGGGAGATCCGAGCAGTACTTC. J is TRBJ2-7 and V is TRBV4-1; 12 positions agree with TRBD2. The J segment lost 6 bases and the V segment lost 6 bases, leaving 6 bases of the junction unmatched. This CDR3 region has 14 residues. Germline values: CDR1 MGHRA, CDR2 YSYEKL.

The rearrangement uses TRBV6-6 and TRBJ2-5; TRBD1 might be the D (5 bases). V lost 4 bases to trimming and J lost 2 bases, with 11 bases between them. The CDR3 spans 14 residues. Per the germline V gene, CDR1 is MNHNY and CDR2 is SVGAGI (reference sequence). The CDR3 nucleotides are TGTGCCAGCAGTTCGACAGACCCACAAGAGACCCAGTACTTC. Translation gives CASSSTDPQETQYF.

This clone was seen a handful of times. This chain uses TRBV7-2 with TRBJ2-5; a possible D gene is TRBD2 (5 bases). The CDR3 covers 16 residues. The V gene's germline CDR1 is SGHTA and CDR2 FQGNSA. Trimming pared 1 base from V and 2 bases from J, leaving 14 bases between. The CDR3 loop is CASSLGIAHLQETQYF. In DNA form, the CDR3 reads TGTGCCAGCAGCTTAGGTATAGCGCACCTTCAAGAGACCCAGTACTTC.

V and J are TRBV7-9 and TRBJ2-5; D tentatively reads TRBD1 or TRBD2 (5 bases each). CDR3 length: 15 amino acids. Between the trimmed V and J ends, which lost 5 bases and 7 bases, there was a span of 20 bases. Per the germline V gene, CDR1 is SEHNR and CDR2 is FQNEAQ (reference sequence). Written as DNA, the CDR3 is TGTGCCAGCAGCGAGGACGACGGGGCCGTGAGGACCCAGTACTTC. Translating gives CASSEDDGAVRTQYF. Full variable domain (missing parts from reference TRBV7-9 and TRBJ2-5): DTGVSQNPRHKITKRGQNVTFRCDPISEHNRLYWYRQTLGQGPEFLTYFQNEAQLEKSRLLSDRFSAERPKGSFSTLEIQRTEQGDSAMYLCASSEDDGAVRTQYFGPGTRLLVL.

V is TRBV4-1 and J is TRBJ2-7; D gene ambiguous. CDR3 length equals 13 residues. Germline loops: CDR1 MGHRA, CDR2 YSYEKL. Trimming pared 3 bases from V and 5 bases from J, leaving 11 bases between. CDR3: CASSQPGFDEQYF. The CDR3 nucleotides are TGCGCCAGCAGCCAGCCTGGATTCGACGAGCAGTACTTC.

This clone was picked up a small number of times. The chain uses TRBV29-1 and TRBJ2-7; weak D call: TRBD1 (5 bases). This CDR3 spans 15 amino acids. Trimming left V 3 bases short and J 2 bases short, with 17 bases between. The germline CDR1 and CDR2 sequences are SQVTM and ANQGSEA. As DNA, the CDR3 is TGCAGCGTTGAGAGTAGAACAGGCCTCCCCTACGAGCAGTACTTC. Encoded protein: CSVESRTGLPYEQYF.

V is TRBV11-2 and J is TRBJ2-1; the D is unclear. V lost 3 bases to trimming and J lost 5 bases, with 5 bases between them. In germline, CDR1 is SGHAT, CDR2 FQNNGV. The CDR3 is made up of 12 amino acids. The chain's CDR3 is CASSFGDNEQFF. The CDR3 nucleotides are TGTGCCAGCAGCTTTGGGGACAATGAGCAGTTCTTC.

This clone has a single count. V is TRBV7-9 and J is TRBJ1-5; no reliable D call. The CDR3 has 15 amino acids. Germline loops: CDR1 SEHNR, CDR2 FQNEAQ (reference sequence). Deletions cut 1 base from V and 7 bases from J, with 14 bases between. The CDR3 spells CASSLGLTSQQPQHF. In DNA form, the CDR3 reads TGTGCCAGCAGCTTAGGTTTGACATCCCAACAGCCCCAGCATTTT.

The CDR3: CASSGQRGYTF. Written as DNA, the CDR3 is TGTGCCAGCTCAGGGCAGCGTGGCTACACCTTC. This chain connects TRBV6-5 to TRBJ1-2, with D possibly TRBD1 on 5 matching bases. CDR1 is MNHEY, CDR2 SVGAGI, per germline. The CDR3 loop spans 11 amino acids. V lost 8 bases and J lost 7, with 11 bases in between.

V gene TRBV7-9 combines with J gene TRBJ2-2; D gene ambiguous. This CDR3 is built from 13 residues. The germline V gene has CDR1 SEHNR and CDR2 FQNEAQ (reference sequence). V lost 5 bases and J lost 5, with 9 bases in between. The CDR3 DNA reads TGTGCCAGCAGCGACGTTGCGACCGGGGAGCTGTTTTTT. It yields the protein CASSDVATGELFF. The complete variable domain, with remaining parts taken from reference TRBV7-9 and TRBJ2-2, reads DTGVSQNPRHKITKRGQNVTFRCDPISEHNRLYWYRQTLGQGPEFLTYFQNEAQLEKSRLLSDRFSAERPKGSFSTLEIQRTEQGDSAMYLCASSDVATGELFFGEGSRLTVL.

In this sample, this clone turned up a few times. V is TRBV5-1 and J is TRBJ1-2; the match to TRBD1 covers 9 bases. V gave up 4 bases and J gave up 11 bases; unmatched junction bases: 15. The CDR3 is made up of 15 amino acids. Germline V gene lookup returns CDR1 SGHRS and CDR2 YFSETQ. The DNA for the CDR3 is TGCGCCAGCAGCCTCTCCTCCTGGGACAGGGCACTGTACACCTTC. Protein sequence: CASSLSSWDRALYTF.

The chain couples TRBV4-1 to TRBJ2-3; 10 bases match TRBD1. This CDR3 has 16 amino acids. Germline CDR1 is MGHRA and CDR2 is YSYEKL. V shed 8 bases, J shed 3 bases, and the junction held 11 bases outside the gene matches. The CDR3 nucleotides read TGCGCCAGCTCCCTCTCCGGGACAGGGGCTACAGATACGCAGTATTTT. It is translated as CASSLSGTGATDTQYF.

This chain uses TRBV9 with TRBJ2-7; 8 bases fit TRBD1. Trimming removed 4 bases from V and 1 base from J; junction bases left unmatched: 7. This CDR3 is 15 amino acids long. Per the germline V gene, CDR1 is SGDLS and CDR2 is YYNGEE. CDR3 amino acids: CASSYTGQGSYEQYF. DNA of the CDR3: TGTGCCAGCAGCTATACCGGACAGGGTTCCTACGAGCAGTACTTC.

V gene TRBV14 combines with J gene TRBJ1-2; D might be TRBD1 (5 bases). The ends were cut back, 2 bases at V and 4 bases at J, with 11 bases in the middle. CDR3 length equals 14 residues. Germline CDR1 SGHDN, CDR2 FVKESK. In DNA, the CDR3 is TGTGCCAGCAGCCAATGGCAGGGTCTCTATGGCTACACCTTC. Its translation is CASSQWQGLYGYTF.

Only a few counts were recorded for this clone. CDR3 DNA: TGTGCCAGCAGCTTAGCAGGATCCTACGAGCAGTACTTC. It encodes CASSLAGSYEQYF. The chain joins TRBV7-3 to TRBJ2-7; D remains ambiguous. V shed 2 bases and J shed 1 base, with 6 bases lying between them. The germline gives CDR1 SGHTA, CDR2 FQGTGA. There are 13 residues in the CDR3.

A few counts support this clone. The chain combines TRBV29-1 with TRBJ2-7; a possible D gene is TRBD2 (6 bases). Germline loops: CDR1 SQVTM, CDR2 ANQGSEA. The CDR3 is made up of 13 amino acids. V gave up 5 bases and J gave up 2 bases, with 13 bases separating them. The CDR3 DNA is TGCAGCGTTATGACGGGGGAAACCTACGAGCAGTACTTC. It specifies CSVMTGETYEQYF.

This clone was counted ten times or more. The V and J genes are TRBV19 and TRBJ1-5; the D gene is possibly TRBD1 (5 bases). CDR1 and CDR2 from the germline V gene are LNHDA and SQIVND (reference sequence). V was cut by 8 bases and J by 7 bases, with 18 bases left in between. CDR3 length equals 14 residues. CDR3 residues: CASEDWGVGQPQHF. CDR3 bases: TGTGCCAGTGAGGATTGGGGGGTAGGACAGCCCCAGCATTTT.

This clone showed up just a few times. V is TRBV27 and J is TRBJ2-7; either TRBD1 or TRBD2 may supply D (5 bases each). The CDR3 has 15 residues. The V and J ends lost 0 bases and 3 bases respectively, with 12 bases between them. CDR1 is MNHEY and CDR2 is SMNVEV in the germline V gene (reference sequence). In DNA, the CDR3 is TGTGCCAGCAGTTTATCCCCAGGGACGGTCTACGAGCAGTACTTC. Protein sequence: CASSLSPGTVYEQYF.

The chain employs TRBV19 and TRBJ2-7; 14 bases line up with TRBD2. The J segment lost 11 bases and the V segment lost 4 bases, leaving 7 bases of the junction unmatched. The CDR3 has 14 residues. Germline V gene sequence: CDR1 LNHDA, CDR2 SQIVND (reference sequence). Here the CDR3 DNA reads TGTGCCAGTAGTACAATCGGGACTAGCGGGAGCAAGTACTTC. Protein: CASSTIGTSGSKYF.

V is TRBV6-1 and J is TRBJ1-1; perhaps TRBD1 as D (6 bases). Germline CDR1 reads MNHNS; CDR2 reads SASEGT. The CDR3 consists of 14 residues. V was shortened by 3 bases and J by 1 base, with 9 bases between the two germline ends. The CDR3 DNA is TGTGCCAGCAGTGAGGGCAGGGGGAACACTGAAGCTTTCTTT. As protein: CASSEGRGNTEAFF.

In its sample, this clone was seen a few times. This chain uses TRBV4-1 with TRBJ1-5; D is ambiguous. The germline gives CDR1 MGHRA, CDR2 YSYEKL. This CDR3 has 16 residues. The ends were cut back, 1 base at V and 1 base at J, with 11 bases in the middle. CDR3 DNA: TGCGCCAGCAGCCAAGTAATGACGGGGAGCAATCAGCCCCAGCATTTT. Its protein is CASSQVMTGSNQPQHF.

The genes are TRBV29-1 and TRBJ1-4; TRBD1 matches at 10 bases. The V gene's germline CDR1 is SQVTM and CDR2 ANQGSEA. V dropped 6 bases and J dropped 7; count of bases not matched to a gene: 11. The length of the CDR3 is 15 residues. The CDR3 reads CSVAVDRGQVEKLFF. In DNA, the CDR3 is TGCAGCGTGGCCGTCGACAGGGGGCAGGTTGAAAAACTGTTTTTT.

This clone showed up just once. The J gene is TRBJ2-1, the V gene TRBV6-5; the D is unclear. The germline V and J ends were trimmed by 8 bases and 3 bases, with 11 bases remaining between them. CDR1 MNHEY and CDR2 SVGAGI come from the germline V gene. This CDR3 comprises 13 residues. CDR3 nucleotides: TGTGCCAGCGCCTCGGGCAGCTACAATGAGCAGTTCTTC. Protein: CASASGSYNEQFF.

CDR3 in DNA: TGTGCCAGCAATCCCGCAGGTACCTACGAGCAGTACTTC. This gives the protein CASNPAGTYEQYF. The chain is built from TRBV27 and TRBJ2-7; D uncertain. The CDR3 spans 13 residues. V was clipped by 7 bases and J by 2 bases, with 12 bases between them. Germline CDR1 MNHEY, CDR2 SMNVEV (reference sequence).

The chain carries TRBV6-5 and TRBJ1-2, with a possible D match to TRBD1 (6 bases). The CDR3 has 15 amino acids. The germline V and J ends were trimmed by 2 bases and 1 base, with 11 bases remaining between them. Germline V gene sequence: CDR1 MNHEY, CDR2 SVGAGI. The CDR3 region has the DNA TGTGCCAGCAGTTACACCGCGGACAGTAACTATGGCTACACCTTC. Translated, it gives CASSYTADSNYGYTF.

This clone was recorded only once. This sequence joins TRBV9 and TRBJ1-2; D is perhaps TRBD1 (5 bases). This CDR3 contains 14 residues. Trimming shortened V by 4 bases and J by 6 bases, and 16 bases separated the two germline ends. CDR1 SGDLS and CDR2 YYNGEE come from the germline V gene. The CDR3 reads CASSSSSGIHGYTF. CDR3 bases: TGTGCCAGCAGCTCCAGCTCAGGGATCCATGGCTACACCTTC.

This clone was observed a handful of times. The chain has TRBV7-9 and TRBJ2-7; 8 bases map to TRBD2. The CDR3 contains 14 residues. Germline V gene lookup returns CDR1 SEHNR and CDR2 FQNEAQ (reference sequence). V lost 2 bases to trimming and J lost 4 bases; unmatched junction nucleotides: 4. CDR3 region: CASSLRGGLYEQYF. The CDR3 nucleotides are TGTGCCAGCAGCTTACGCGGGGGGTTATACGAGCAGTACTTC.

This clone was counted between two and nine times. The chain uses TRBV11-1 and TRBJ2-1; D is unresolved. Between the trimmed V and J ends, which lost 8 bases and 6 bases, there was a span of 8 bases. This CDR3 region has 11 residues. Germline-derived CDR1 and CDR2 are SGHAT and FQDESV (reference sequence). DNA for the CDR3: TGTGCCAGCCAATTAGGCAATGAGCAGTTCTTC. Translated, it gives CASQLGNEQFF.

The table lists this clone with a few counts. The chain links TRBV30 to TRBJ1-5, with D maybe TRBD1 (5 bases). Deletions cut 2 bases from V and 2 bases from J, with 10 bases between. The CDR3 contains 14 residues. Looked up from germline, CDR1 is GTSNPN and CDR2 is SVGIG (reference sequence). Here the CDR3 DNA reads TGTGCCTGGAGTCCAGGGCTGGGCAATCAGCCCCAGCATTTT. Its translation is CAWSPGLGNQPQHF.